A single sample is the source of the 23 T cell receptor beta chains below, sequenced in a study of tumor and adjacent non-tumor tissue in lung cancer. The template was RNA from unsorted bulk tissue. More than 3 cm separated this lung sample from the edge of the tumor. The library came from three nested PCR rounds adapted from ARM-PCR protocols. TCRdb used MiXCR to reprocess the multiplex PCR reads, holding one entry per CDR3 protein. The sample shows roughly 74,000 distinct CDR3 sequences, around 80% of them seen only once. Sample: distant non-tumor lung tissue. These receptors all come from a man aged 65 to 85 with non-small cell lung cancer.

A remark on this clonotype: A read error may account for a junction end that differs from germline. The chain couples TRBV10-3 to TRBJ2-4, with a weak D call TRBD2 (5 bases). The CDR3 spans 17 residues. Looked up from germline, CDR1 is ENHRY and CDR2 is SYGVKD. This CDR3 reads CTIGESSGYGAKNIQYF. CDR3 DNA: TGTACCATCGGTGAGTCGTCGGGGTATGGAGCCAAAAACATTCAGTACTTC.

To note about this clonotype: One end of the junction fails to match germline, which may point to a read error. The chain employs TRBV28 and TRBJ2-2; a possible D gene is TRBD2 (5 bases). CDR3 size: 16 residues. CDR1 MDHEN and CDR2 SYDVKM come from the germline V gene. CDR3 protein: CASRLPGYSNTGELFF. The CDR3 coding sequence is TGTGCCAGCAGATTACCGGGGTACTCGAACACAGGGGAGCTGTTTTTT.

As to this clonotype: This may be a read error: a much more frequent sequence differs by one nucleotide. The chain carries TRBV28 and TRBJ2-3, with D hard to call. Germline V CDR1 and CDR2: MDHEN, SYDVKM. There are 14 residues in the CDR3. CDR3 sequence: CASSPRDRTDMQYF. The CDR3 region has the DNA TGTGCCAGCAGTCCTCGAGACCGTACAGATATGCAGTATTTT.

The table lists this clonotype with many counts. The CDR3 DNA sequence: TGTGCCAGCAGTCGGTACACTGAAGCTTTCTTT. Translating it yields CASSRYTEAFF. The chain joins TRBV12-3 or TRBV12-4 to TRBJ1-1; D not resolved. Between the trimmed V and J ends, which lost 5 bases and 3 bases, there was a span of 4 bases. The CDR3 totals 11 residues.

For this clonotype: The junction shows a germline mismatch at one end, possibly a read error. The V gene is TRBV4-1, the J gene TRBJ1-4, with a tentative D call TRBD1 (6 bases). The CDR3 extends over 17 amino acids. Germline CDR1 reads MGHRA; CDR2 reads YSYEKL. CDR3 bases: TGCGTCAGCAGCCGAGATTTGAGTGGTGGCAGGGGTGAAAAACTGTTTTTT. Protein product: CVSSRDLSGGRGEKLFF.

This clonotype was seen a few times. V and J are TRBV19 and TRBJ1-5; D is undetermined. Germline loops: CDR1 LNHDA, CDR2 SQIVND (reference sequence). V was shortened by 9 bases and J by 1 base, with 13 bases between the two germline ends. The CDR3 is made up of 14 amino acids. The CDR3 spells CASSEMVSNQPQHF. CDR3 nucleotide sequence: TGTGCCAGCTCAGAGATGGTAAGCAATCAGCCCCAGCATTTT. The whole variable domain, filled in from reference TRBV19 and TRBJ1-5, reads DGGITQSPKYLFRKEGQNVTLSCEQNLNHDAMYWYRQDPGQGLRLIYYSQIVNDFQKGDIAEGYSVSREKKESFPLTVTSAQKNPTAFYLCASSEMVSNQPQHFGDGTRLSIL.

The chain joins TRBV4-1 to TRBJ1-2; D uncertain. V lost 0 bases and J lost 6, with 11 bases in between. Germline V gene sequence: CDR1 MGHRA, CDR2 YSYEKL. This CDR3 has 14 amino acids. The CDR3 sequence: CASSQERYFDGYTF. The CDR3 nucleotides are TGCGCCAGCAGCCAAGAAAGGTATTTTGATGGCTACACCTTC.

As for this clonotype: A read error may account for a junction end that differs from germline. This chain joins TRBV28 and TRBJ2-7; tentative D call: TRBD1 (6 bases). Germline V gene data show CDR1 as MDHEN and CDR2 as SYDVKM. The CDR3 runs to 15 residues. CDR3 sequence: CGSSGTGGTSYEQYF. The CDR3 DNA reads TGTGGCAGCAGTGGAACAGGTGGGACATCCTATGAGCAGTACTTC.

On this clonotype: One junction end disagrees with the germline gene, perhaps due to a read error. The CDR3 region is CASSLTGKEQGNEKVFF. CDR3 DNA: TGTGCCAGCAGCCTCACGGGGAAGGAACAGGGGAATGAAAAAGTGTTTTTT. V and J are TRBV7-9 and TRBJ1-4, with TRBD1 matching 7 bases. The CDR3 is 17 residues long. Germline CDR1 and CDR2: SEHNR and FQNEAQ (reference sequence).

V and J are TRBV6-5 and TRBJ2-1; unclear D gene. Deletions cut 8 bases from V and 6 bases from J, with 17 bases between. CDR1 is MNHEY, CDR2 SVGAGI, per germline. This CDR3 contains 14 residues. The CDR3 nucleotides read TGTGCCAGCGGGCGGCCCGGCTCCCTCAATGAGCAGTTCTTC. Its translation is CASGRPGSLNEQFF.

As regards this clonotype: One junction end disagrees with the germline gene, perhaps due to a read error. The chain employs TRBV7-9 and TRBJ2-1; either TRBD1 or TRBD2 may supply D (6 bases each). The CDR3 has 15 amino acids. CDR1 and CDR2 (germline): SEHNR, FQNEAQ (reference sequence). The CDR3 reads CASSPSGGGSNERIF. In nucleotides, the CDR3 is TGTGCCAGCAGCCCCTCCGGGGGCGGAAGCAATGAGCGGATCTTC.

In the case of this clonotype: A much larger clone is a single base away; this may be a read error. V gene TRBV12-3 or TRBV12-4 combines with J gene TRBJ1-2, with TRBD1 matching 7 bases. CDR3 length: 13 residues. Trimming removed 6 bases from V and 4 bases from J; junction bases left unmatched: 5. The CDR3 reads CASRPTGAYGYTF. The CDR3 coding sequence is TGTGCCAGCAGGCCCACAGGGGCCTATGGCTACACCTTC.

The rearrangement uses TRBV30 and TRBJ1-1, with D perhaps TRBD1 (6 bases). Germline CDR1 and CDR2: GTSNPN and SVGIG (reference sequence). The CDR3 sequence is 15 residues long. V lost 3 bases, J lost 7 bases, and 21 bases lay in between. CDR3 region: CAWSKPRTGGNEAFF. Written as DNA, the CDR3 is TGTGCCTGGAGCAAGCCCCGAACCGGGGGCAATGAAGCTTTCTTT. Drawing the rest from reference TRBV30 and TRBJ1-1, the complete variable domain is SQTIHQWPATLVQPVGSPLSLECTVEGTSNPNLYWYRQAAGRGLQLLFYSVGIGQISSEVPQNLSASRPQDRQFILSSKKLLLSDSGFYLCAWSKPRTGGNEAFFGQGTRLTVV.

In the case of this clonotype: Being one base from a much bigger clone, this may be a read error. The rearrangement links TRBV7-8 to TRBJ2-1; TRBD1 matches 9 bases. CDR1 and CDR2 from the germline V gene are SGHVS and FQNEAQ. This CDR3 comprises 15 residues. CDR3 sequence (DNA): TGTGCCAGCAGCTTTGGGACAGGGTTCTACAATGAGGAGTTCTTC. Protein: CASSFGTGFYNEEFF.

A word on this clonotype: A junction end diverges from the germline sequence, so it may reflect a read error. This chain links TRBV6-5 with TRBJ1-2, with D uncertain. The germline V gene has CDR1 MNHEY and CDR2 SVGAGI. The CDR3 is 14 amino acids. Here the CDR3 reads CASSYFGWLSGYAF. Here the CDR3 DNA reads TGTGCCAGCAGTTACTTTGGGTGGTTGAGTGGCTACGCCTTC.

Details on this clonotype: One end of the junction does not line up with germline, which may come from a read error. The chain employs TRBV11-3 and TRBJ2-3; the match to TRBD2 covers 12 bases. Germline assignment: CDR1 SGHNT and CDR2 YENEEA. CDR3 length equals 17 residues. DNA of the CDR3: TGTGCCAGTAGCCTAAGGGGGTCTAGCGGGAGGGTGAAATACGCAGTATTT. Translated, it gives CASSLRGSSGRVKYAVF.

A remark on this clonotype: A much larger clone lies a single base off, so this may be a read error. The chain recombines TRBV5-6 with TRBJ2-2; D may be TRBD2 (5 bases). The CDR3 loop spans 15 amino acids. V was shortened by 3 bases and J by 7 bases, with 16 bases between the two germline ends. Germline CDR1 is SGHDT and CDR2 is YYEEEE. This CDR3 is CASSSVVGVSGELFF. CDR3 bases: TGTGCCAGCAGCTCCGTCGTCGGGGTTAGCGGGGAGCTGTTTTTT.

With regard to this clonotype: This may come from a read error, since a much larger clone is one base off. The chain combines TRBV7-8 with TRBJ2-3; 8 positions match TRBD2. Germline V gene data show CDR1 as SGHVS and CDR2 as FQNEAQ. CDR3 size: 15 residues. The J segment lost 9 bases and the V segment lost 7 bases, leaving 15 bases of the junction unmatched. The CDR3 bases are TGTGCCAGCACCCACTTCCCGGAACGGGGGGGGACGCAGTATTTT. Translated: CASTHFPERGGTQYF.

The DNA of the CDR3 is TGTGCCAGCAGCGATTTCCTAACAGGGGCTCGCAGTGGGCAGTTCTTC. Amino acids: CASSDFLTGARSGQFF. The V call is TRBV4-2, the J call TRBJ2-1, with 7 bases that match TRBD1. CDR1 is LGHNA and CDR2 is YNFKEQ in the germline V gene. This CDR3 has 16 amino acids. J gave up 12 bases and V 5 bases, and 19 bases lay outside the gene matches.

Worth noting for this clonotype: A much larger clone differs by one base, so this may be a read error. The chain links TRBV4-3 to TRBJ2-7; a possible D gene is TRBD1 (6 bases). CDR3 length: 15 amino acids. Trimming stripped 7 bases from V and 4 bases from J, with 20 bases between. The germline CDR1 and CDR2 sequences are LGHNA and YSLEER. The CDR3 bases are TGCGCCAGCAACCGCTCGACAAGGGGGACGTACGAGCAGTACTTC. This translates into CASNRSTRGTYEQYF.

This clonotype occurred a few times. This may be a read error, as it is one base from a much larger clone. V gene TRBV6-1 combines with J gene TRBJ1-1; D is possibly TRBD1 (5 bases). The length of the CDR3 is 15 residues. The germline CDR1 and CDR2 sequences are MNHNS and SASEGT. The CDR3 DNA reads TGTACCAGCAGTGAGTCCGGTAATCAGGGCACTGAAGCTTTCTTT. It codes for CTSSESGNQGTEAFF.

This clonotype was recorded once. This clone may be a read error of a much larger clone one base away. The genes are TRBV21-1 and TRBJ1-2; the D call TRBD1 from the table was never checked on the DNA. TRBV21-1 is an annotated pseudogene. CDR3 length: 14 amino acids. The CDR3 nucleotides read TGTGCCAGCAACTACTGGGGGCAGGCTTATGGCTACACCTTC. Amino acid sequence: CASNYWGQAYGYTF.

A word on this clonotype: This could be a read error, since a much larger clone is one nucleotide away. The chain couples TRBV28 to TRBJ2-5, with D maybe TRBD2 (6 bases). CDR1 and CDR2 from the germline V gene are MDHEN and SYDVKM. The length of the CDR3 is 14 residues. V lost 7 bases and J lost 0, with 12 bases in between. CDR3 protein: CASNIRDYQETQYF. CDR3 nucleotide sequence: TGTGCCAGCAATATCCGGGACTACCAAGAGACCCAGTACTTC.